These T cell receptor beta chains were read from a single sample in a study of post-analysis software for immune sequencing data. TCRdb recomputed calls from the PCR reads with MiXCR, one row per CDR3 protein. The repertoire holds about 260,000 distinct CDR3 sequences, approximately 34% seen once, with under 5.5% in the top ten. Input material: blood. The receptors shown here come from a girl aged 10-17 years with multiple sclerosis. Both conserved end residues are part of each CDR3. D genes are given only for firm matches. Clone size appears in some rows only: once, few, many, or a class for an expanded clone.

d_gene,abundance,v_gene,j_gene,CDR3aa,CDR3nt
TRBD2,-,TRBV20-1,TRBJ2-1,CSATLAGGGEQFF,TGCAGTGCTACTCTAGCGGGAGGAGGTGAGCAGTTCTTC
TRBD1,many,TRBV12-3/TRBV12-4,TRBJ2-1,CASIQGQVRNEQFF,TGTGCCAGCATACAGGGGCAGGTTCGTAATGAGCAGTTCTTC
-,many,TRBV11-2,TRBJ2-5,CASSLVRETQYF,TGTGCCAGCAGCTTAGTTCGCGAGACCCAGTACTTC
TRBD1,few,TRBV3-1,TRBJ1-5,CASSQTGTGSQPQHF,TGTGCCAGCAGCCAGACCGGGACAGGCAGTCAGCCCCAGCATTTT
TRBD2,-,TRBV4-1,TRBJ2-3,CASSLRTSGGGTDTQYF,TGCGCCAGCAGCCTCCGGACTAGCGGAGGTGGCACAGATACGCAGTATTTT
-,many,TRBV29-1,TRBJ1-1,CSVDRVGTTVNTEAFF,TGCAGCGTTGACAGAGTAGGGACCACAGTGAACACTGAAGCTTTCTTT
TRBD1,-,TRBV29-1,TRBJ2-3,CSVSRGLTDTQYF,TGCAGCGTCTCCAGGGGGTTGACAGATACGCAGTATTTT
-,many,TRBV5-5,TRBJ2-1,CASSLAGSGEQFF,TGTGCCAGCAGCTTGGCCGGGTCCGGTGAGCAGTTCTTC
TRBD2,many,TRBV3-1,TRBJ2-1,CASSQGTAGGGEQFF,TGTGCCAGCAGCCAGGGGACCGCGGGAGGCGGTGAGCAGTTCTTC
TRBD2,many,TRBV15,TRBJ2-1,CATSRGQGRGLAGLSYNEQFF,TGTGCCACCAGCAGAGGACAGGGACGCGGGCTAGCGGGGCTCTCCTACAATGAGCAGTTCTTC
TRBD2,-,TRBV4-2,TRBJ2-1,CASSQDRLANNEQFF,TGTGCCAGCAGCCAAGATCGACTAGCAAACAATGAGCAGTTCTTC
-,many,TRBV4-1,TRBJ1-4,CASTQGPSLGEKLFF,TGCGCCAGCACCCAGGGGCCGAGCTTAGGTGAAAAACTGTTTTTT
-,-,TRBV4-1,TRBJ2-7,CASSRGPSSGEQYF,TGCGCCAGCAGCCGTGGCCCATCTTCTGGCGAGCAGTACTTC
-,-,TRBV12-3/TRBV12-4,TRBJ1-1,CASSLMDTEAFF,TGTGCCAGCAGTTTAATGGACACTGAAGCTTTCTTT
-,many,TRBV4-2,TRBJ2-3,CASSARDSSTDTQYF,TGTGCCAGCAGCGCCCGGGACTCGAGCACAGATACGCAGTATTTT
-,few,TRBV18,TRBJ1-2,CASSPIVGSDGYTF,TGTGCCAGCTCACCAATAGTGGGGAGTGATGGCTACACCTTC
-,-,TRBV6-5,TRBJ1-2,CASSPEEGVGGYTF,TGTGCCAGCAGCCCGGAGGAGGGAGTAGGTGGCTACACCTTC
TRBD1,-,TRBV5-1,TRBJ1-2,CASRLTGAEGYTF,TGCGCCAGCAGACTAACAGGGGCTGAAGGCTACACCTTC
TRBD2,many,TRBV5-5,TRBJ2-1,CASSLERGGTHEQFF,TGTGCCAGCAGCTTGGAACGGGGGGGTACTCACGAGCAGTTCTTC
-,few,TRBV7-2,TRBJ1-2,CASSLGRGARLNYGYTF,TGTGCCAGCAGCTTAGGTCGAGGGGCGCGCCTTAACTATGGCTACACCTTC
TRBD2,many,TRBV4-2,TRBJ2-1,CASSQEDSGSEQFF,TGTGCCAGCAGCCAAGAAGATAGCGGGAGCGAGCAGTTCTTC
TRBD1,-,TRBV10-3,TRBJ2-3,CAISLTGAPDTQYF,TGTGCCATCAGTTTGACAGGGGCGCCAGATACGCAGTATTTT
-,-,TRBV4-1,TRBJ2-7,CASSQGDPYEQYF,TGCGCCAGCAGCCAGGGGGACCCCTACGAGCAGTACTTC
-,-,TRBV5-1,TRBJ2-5,CAGSFLDPNEQYF,TGCGCCGGCAGCTTCTTGGACCCGAATGAGCAGTACTTC
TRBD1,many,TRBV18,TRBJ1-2,CASSPKTGHGYTF,TGTGCCAGCTCACCAAAGACAGGGCATGGCTACACCTTC
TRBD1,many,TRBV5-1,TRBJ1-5,CASSSGTGERQPQHF,TGCGCCAGCAGCTCCGGGACAGGGGAGCGACAGCCCCAGCATTTT
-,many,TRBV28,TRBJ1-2,CASSFLPGDGYTF,TGTGCCAGCAGTTTCCTCCCGGGAGATGGCTACACCTTC
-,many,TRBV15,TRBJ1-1,CATSRDGNTEAFF,TGTGCCACCAGCAGAGATGGAAACACTGAAGCTTTCTTT
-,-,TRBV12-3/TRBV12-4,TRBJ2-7,CASSLMSGDEQYF,TGTGCCAGCAGTTTAATGTCTGGGGACGAGCAGTACTTC
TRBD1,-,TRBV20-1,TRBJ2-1,CSAFPGQGHNEQFF,TGCAGTGCTTTCCCGGGACAGGGCCACAATGAGCAGTTCTTC
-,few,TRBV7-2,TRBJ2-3,CASSLDGGGRRATDTQYF,TGTGCCAGCAGCTTAGATGGTGGGGGGCGGCGGGCCACAGATACGCAGTATTTT
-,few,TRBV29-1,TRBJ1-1,CSVARGGVNTEAFF,TGCAGCGTTGCCCGGGGGGGGGTGAACACTGAAGCTTTCTTT
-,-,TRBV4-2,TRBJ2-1,CASRGEGSNEQFF,TGTGCCAGCAGGGGCGAGGGTAGCAATGAGCAGTTCTTC
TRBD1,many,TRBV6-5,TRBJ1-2,CASSYLGQGINTF,TGTGCCAGCAGTTACTTGGGACAGGGGATAAACACCTTC
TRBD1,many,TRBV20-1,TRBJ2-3,CSALPGQGATDTQYF,TGCAGTGCTCTACCGGGACAGGGGGCTACAGATACGCAGTATTTT
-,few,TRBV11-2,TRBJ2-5,CASSLGGRNNEQYF,TGTGCCAGCAGTCTCGGGGGGCGCAACAATGAGCAGTACTTC
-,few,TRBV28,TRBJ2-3,CASSPTPGTQYF,TGTGCCAGCAGTCCCACCCCGGGTACGCAGTATTTT